The present entry profiles one T cell receptor (beta chain) with its context. The sample is drawn from a study of blood T cell repertoires in COVID-19. Study processing details: Estimated nucleated cell counts came from reference gene primer amplification. Sequencing used immunoSEQ multiplex PCR; TCRdb keeps in-frame clones, though not all of them. V, J and clone size are those of that table, while D and trimming were read from the DNA. The sample has 180,000 or so clones; around 87% are singletons. Germline lookup yields CDR1 MNHEY and CDR2 SVGEGT. CDR3 length: 16 residues. V was clipped by 0 bases and J by 2 bases, with 13 bases between them.

This clonotype originated in a woman in her twenties or thirties with active or convalescent COVID-19. Sequencing input: peripheral blood. This chain connects TRBV6-2 or TRBV6-3 to TRBJ1-2, with D hard to call. This CDR3 reads CASSYSRSNLNYGYTF. The CDR3 DNA is TGTGCCAGCAGTTACTCGAGATCAAACCTGAACTATGGCTACACCTTC.